This passage covers 21 T cell receptor beta chains from one sample sequenced in a study of blood T cell repertoires in COVID-19. Using immunoSEQ multiplex PCR, the repertoire was profiled, and TCRdb retains in-frame clones only, with some absent. In the table there are approximately 180,000 clones, around 80% of which are singletons. The sample comprised peripheral blood. All receptors come from a woman in her sixties or seventies with acute or convalescent COVID-19.

The chain links TRBV23-1 to TRBJ2-7; 9 positions match TRBD1. TRBV23-1 counts as an open reading frame of uncertain function. J was trimmed by 5 bases and V by 6 bases; bases with no gene match: 14. The CDR3 consists of 16 residues. The CDR3 is CASRNDRDRDFNEQYF. CDR3 in DNA: TGCGCCAGCAGAAATGACCGGGACAGGGATTTCAACGAGCAGTACTTC.

The chain couples TRBV14 to TRBJ2-1, with TRBD2 matching over 8 bases. The ends lost 4 bases at V and 0 bases at J; junction bases unmatched: 11. The CDR3 is 18 amino acids. Germline V gives CDR1 SGHDN, CDR2 FVKESK. The CDR3 loop is CASSRRLAGGASYNEQFF. CDR3 DNA: TGTGCCAGCAGCCGGAGGCTCGCGGGAGGTGCCTCCTACAATGAGCAGTTCTTC.

The chain has TRBV4-1 and TRBJ1-6, with 7 nucleotides matching TRBD1. This CDR3 spans 15 amino acids. Germline CDR1 MGHRA, CDR2 YSYEKL. Losses at the gene ends were 4 bases for V and 10 bases for J; bases not matched to a gene: 10. DNA of the CDR3: TGCGCCAGCAGCCTTGGACAGGATGTTTACTCACCCCTCCACTTT. Protein sequence: CASSLGQDVYSPLHF.

The chain employs TRBV11-2 and TRBJ2-2, with 9 bases that match TRBD2. V dropped 4 bases and J dropped 4; count of bases not matched to a gene: 10. The length of the CDR3 is 17 residues. CDR1 SGHAT and CDR2 FQNNGV come from the germline V gene. CDR3 amino acids: CASSSSVLAGPTGELFF. The CDR3 DNA follows: TGTGCCAGCAGCTCAAGTGTTCTAGCGGGACCCACCGGGGAGCTGTTTTTT.

The CDR3 protein is CASSFDTGYSPLHF. CDR3 nucleotides: TGCGCCAGCAGCTTTGACACAGGGTATTCACCCCTCCACTTT. The chain employs TRBV5-1 and TRBJ1-6, with a tentative D call TRBD1 (6 bases). Trimming left V 2 bases short and J 8 bases short, with 11 bases between. The CDR3 is made up of 14 amino acids. Germline values: CDR1 SGHRS, CDR2 YFSETQ.

The chain uses TRBV5-5 and TRBJ1-2; TRBD1 matches at 10 bases. The V gene's germline CDR1 is SGHKS and CDR2 YYEKEE (reference sequence). The CDR3 contains 14 residues. V lost 4 bases, J lost 7 bases, and 7 bases stayed unmatched. The CDR3: CASSATTGGFGYTF. For the CDR3, the DNA is TGTGCCAGCAGCGCCACGACAGGGGGCTTTGGCTACACCTTC.

The chain employs TRBV6-5 and TRBJ1-3; D might be TRBD1 (5 bases). The germline CDR1 and CDR2 sequences are MNHEY and SVGAGI. The CDR3 contains 14 residues. The V end lost 2 bases, the J end lost 7 bases, and 12 bases lay between the germline ends. This CDR3 is CASSYGRVGNTIYF. CDR3 DNA sequence: TGTGCCAGCAGTTACGGCAGGGTCGGTAACACCATATATTTT.

This clone showed up just once. The chain couples TRBV7-8 to TRBJ2-7; D is undetermined. The germline gives CDR1 SGHVS, CDR2 FQNEAQ. This CDR3 spans 16 amino acids. The germline V and J ends were trimmed by 0 bases and 0 bases, with 12 bases remaining between them. The CDR3 is CASSLAVTEYSYEQYF. The CDR3 DNA reads as TGTGCCAGCAGCTTAGCGGTAACAGAGTACTCCTACGAGCAGTACTTC.

The V and J genes are TRBV7-2 and TRBJ1-5; TRBD1 matches 9 bases. The CDR3 consists of 14 residues. The germline V gene has CDR1 SGHTA and CDR2 FQGNSA. Trimming took 7 bases from V and 7 from J; bases not matched to a gene: 8. This CDR3 is CASMQTGGGQPQHF. The DNA of the CDR3 is TGTGCCAGCATGCAAACAGGGGGCGGACAGCCCCAGCATTTT.

The chain employs TRBV6-2 or TRBV6-3 and TRBJ1-6; D possibly corresponds to TRBD1 (5 bases). This CDR3 is built from 15 residues. Trimming took off 2 bases at V and 5 bases at J, with 10 bases between the two ends. Germline V gene data show CDR1 as MNHEY and CDR2 as SVGEGT. CDR3 protein: CASSYRGGNNSPLHF. Written as DNA, the CDR3 is TGTGCCAGCAGTTACAGGGGAGGAAATAATTCACCCCTCCACTTT.

This chain's CDR3 is CASSQVGRYYGYTF. For the CDR3, the DNA is TGTGCCAGCAGCCAGGTTGGCAGATACTATGGCTACACCTTC. This rearrangement joins TRBV7-2 to TRBJ1-2; the D is unclear. The CDR3 runs 14 residues. V was clipped by 5 bases and J by 3 bases, with 13 bases between them. CDR1 is SGHTA, CDR2 FQGNSA, per germline.

The rearrangement joins TRBV6-4 to TRBJ2-3, with a tentative D call TRBD2 (6 bases). The CDR3 is 14 amino acids. Per the germline V gene, CDR1 is MRHNA and CDR2 is SNTAGT. The V and J ends lost 0 bases and 8 bases respectively, with 12 bases between them. The CDR3 protein is CASSDSTGGGTQYF. CDR3 DNA sequence: TGTGCCAGCAGTGACTCAACCGGGGGTGGTACGCAGTATTTT.

The chain has TRBV6-2 or TRBV6-3 and TRBJ2-7, with D tentatively TRBD2 (6 bases). CDR3 length: 14 amino acids. With 4 bases removed from V and 4 bases from J, the gap between germline ends came to 14 bases. Per the germline V gene, CDR1 is MNHEY and CDR2 is SVGEGT. The CDR3 nucleotides are TGTGCCAGCAGTTGGCGGGGTCGATATTACGAGCAGTACTTC. Residues: CASSWRGRYYEQYF.

The V call is TRBV6-5, the J call TRBJ1-1; D uncertain. CDR1 and CDR2 from the germline V gene are MNHEY and SVGAGI. Trimming shortened V by 0 bases and J by 4 bases, and 9 bases separated the two germline ends. The CDR3 length is 14 residues. CDR3 amino acids: CASSYSFEGTEAFF. The CDR3 region has the DNA TGTGCCAGCAGTTACTCGTTCGAGGGCACTGAAGCTTTCTTT.

This sequence joins TRBV29-1 and TRBJ2-5; 9 nucleotides align to TRBD2. Germline loops: CDR1 SQVTM, CDR2 ANQGSEA. This CDR3 spans 13 amino acids. The J segment lost 5 bases and the V segment lost 3 bases, leaving 4 bases of the junction unmatched. CDR3 coding DNA: TGCAGCGTTGATAGCGGGAGTGGGGAGACCCAGTACTTC. It specifies CSVDSGSGETQYF.

The chain employs TRBV2 and TRBJ1-1; 8 bases map to TRBD1. This CDR3 is 15 amino acids long. Trimming cost V 3 bases and J 5 bases; bases outside gene matches: 8. CDR1 is SNHLY and CDR2 is FYNNEI in the germline V gene. CDR3 sequence (DNA): TGTGCCAGCAGTGATCTAGGACAGGGAGGTACTGAAGCTTTCTTT. This gives the protein CASSDLGQGGTEAFF. Together with reference TRBV2 and TRBJ1-1, the CDR3 gives the full variable domain: EPEVTQTPSHQVTQMGQEVILRCVPISNHLYFYWYRQILGQKVEFLVSFYNNEISEKSEIFDDQFSVERPDGSNFTLKIRSTKLEDSAMYFCASSDLGQGGTEAFFGQGTRLTVV.

V gene TRBV7-3 combines with J gene TRBJ2-7, with D possibly matching TRBD1 (6 bases). V was cut by 2 bases and J by 4 bases, with 15 bases left in between. CDR3 length: 15 residues. The germline V gene encodes CDR1 SGHTA and CDR2 FQGTGA. CDR3 amino acids: CASSLGQGFAYEQYF. Written as DNA, the CDR3 is TGTGCCAGCAGCTTAGGGCAGGGGTTTGCATACGAGCAGTACTTC. Full variable domain (missing parts from reference TRBV7-3 and TRBJ2-7): GAGVSQTPSNKVTEKGKYVELRCDPISGHTALYWYRQSLGQGPEFLIYFQGTGAADDSGLPNDRFFAVRPEGSVSTLKIQRTERGDSAVYLCASSLGQGFAYEQYFGPGTRLTVT.

This CDR3 is CASSNRQGAFNEQFF. CDR3 sequence (DNA): TGTGCCAGCAGTAACAGACAGGGGGCCTTCAATGAGCAGTTCTTC. The chain joins TRBV6-6 to TRBJ2-1; 10 positions agree with TRBD1. The V gene's germline CDR1 is MNHNY and CDR2 SVGAGI (reference sequence). V was clipped by 5 bases and J by 6 bases; unmatched bases: 7. CDR3 length: 15 amino acids.

The chain combines TRBV11-2 with TRBJ2-2; D may be TRBD1 (6 bases). V was shortened by 5 bases and J by 5 bases, with 12 bases between the two germline ends. This CDR3 is built from 14 residues. Germline CDR1 is SGHAT and CDR2 is FQNNGV. This chain's CDR3 is CASSPRQGTGELFF. In DNA, the CDR3 is TGTGCCAGCAGCCCACGGCAGGGGACCGGGGAGCTGTTTTTT.

The chain joins TRBV9 to TRBJ1-5; D uncertain. Germline V lookup: CDR1 SGDLS, CDR2 YYNGEE. Trimming took 4 bases from V and 12 from J, leaving 8 bases between them. The CDR3 extends over 10 amino acids. The CDR3 reads CASSPLFQHF. The CDR3 DNA follows: TGTGCCAGCAGCCCCCTCTTCCAGCATTTT.

The genes are TRBV7-3 and TRBJ2-1; 9 positions match TRBD1. Germline V gives CDR1 SGHTA, CDR2 FQGTGA. V dropped 2 bases and J dropped 8; count of bases not matched to a gene: 10. The CDR3 consists of 16 residues. CDR3 residues: CASSLGEPGQGYEQFF. CDR3 coding DNA: TGTGCCAGCAGCTTAGGAGAGCCGGGACAGGGATATGAGCAGTTCTTC.